This T cell receptor (beta chain) was observed in a study of blood T cell repertoires in COVID-19. Study-level information: Collection of acute and convalescent COVID-19 samples took place in the United States, Italy and Spain. T cells, B-cell-depleted T cells, or PBMCs provided the cDNA or gDNA that served as material.

CDR1 is SGHRS and CDR2 is YFSETQ in the germline V gene. V trimming: 2 bases; J trimming: 1 base; junction bases outside the gene matches: 10. This CDR3 is built from 19 residues. In the original analysis: Reference gene primers were amplified, and this amplification served to estimate nucleated cell counts. Some clones are missing from TCRdb's copy, which holds only in-frame ones; the method was immunoSEQ multiplex PCR. The V and J calls and the clone size are those of that table, but D and trimming were determined from the DNA. This table holds 150,000 to 200,000 clones, roughly 77% found once. The sample was peripheral blood. The source of this sequence is a human donor in a cohort sampled during active COVID-19. The rearrangement links TRBV5-1 to TRBJ2-7; TRBD2 matches at 15 bases. The CDR3 protein is CASSLVAGLAGGPSYEQYF. In DNA form, the CDR3 reads TGCGCCAGCAGCTTAGTAGCGGGACTAGCGGGAGGACCATCCTACGAGCAGTACTTC. Variable domain in full (rest from reference TRBV5-1 and TRBJ2-7): KAGVTQTPRYLIKTRGQQVTLSCSPISGHRSVSWYQQTPGQGLQFLFEYFSETQRNKGNFPGRFSGRQFSNSRSEMNVSTLELGDSALYLCASSLVAGLAGGPSYEQYFGPGTRLTVT.